This is a list of T cell receptor beta chains from one sample in a study of technical replicates of blood from a handful of donors. TCRdb's copy holds only in-frame clones and misses some; the assay was immunoSEQ multiplex PCR. The profile shows tens of thousands of clones, almost 99% of them singletons. Sequencing was performed on T cells isolated from PBMCs. Receptors originate from a human donor in good health. CDR3s include the opening cysteine and the closing phenylalanine or tryptophan. A D gene is named only where the DNA matches it firmly. Only part of the rows carry a size: once, few, many, or a class if the clone is expanded.

V gene	CDR3 length	J gene	D gene	clone size	CDR3 DNA	CDR3 protein
TRBV4-1	15	TRBJ2-5	TRBD2	.	TGCGCCAGCAGCCCACTAGCGAGTGTTCAAGAGACCCAGTACTTC	CASSPLASVQETQYF
TRBV4-3	14	TRBJ2-7	.	.	TGCGCCAGCAGCCAGAGGGAGGAAAACTACGAGCAGTACTTC	CASSQREENYEQYF
TRBV11-3	13	TRBJ1-2	TRBD1	.	TGTGCCAGCAGCGGACAGGGAAACTATGGCTACACCTTC	CASSGQGNYGYTF
TRBV6-1	13	TRBJ1-5	TRBD1	few	TGTGCCAGCAGTGAGACAGGGGTACAGCCCCAGCATTTT	CASSETGVQPQHF
TRBV7-3	15	TRBJ2-3	TRBD2	.	TGTGCCAGCAGCTTAGCGGGAGGATCTGCAGATACGCAGTATTTT	CASSLAGGSADTQYF
TRBV7-2	15	TRBJ2-7	TRBD2	.	TGTGCCAGCAGCCTACCGGGACTAGCGGTCTACGAGCAGTACTTC	CASSLPGLAVYEQYF
TRBV19	13	TRBJ2-7	.	.	TGTGCCAGTAGTATGTTCGGCGGCTACGAGCAGTACTTC	CASSMFGGYEQYF
TRBV11-3	16	TRBJ2-1	.	.	TGTGCCAGCAGCCCTTGGGTGTGGAGCTCCTACAATGAGCAGTTCTTC	CASSPWVWSSYNEQFF
TRBV30	13	TRBJ2-7	.	.	TGTGCCTGGAGAGTTGATAGCTCCTACGAGCAGTACTTC	CAWRVDSSYEQYF
TRBV5-1	12	TRBJ2-2	.	.	TGCGCCAGCAGTGAGAAGACCGGGGAGCTGTTTTTT	CASSEKTGELFF
TRBV6-5	15	TRBJ1-4	.	.	TGTGCCAGCAGTAACCGACAGGCCCCTGCTGAAAAACTGTTTTTT	CASSNRQAPAEKLFF
TRBV30	11	TRBJ1-1	.	.	TGTGCCTGGAGAACAGAAGTAGAAGCTTTCTTT	CAWRTEVEAFF
TRBV7-2	13	TRBJ2-7	.	.	TGTGCCAGCAGCTCCAGGGTCTCCTACGAGCAGTACTTC	CASSSRVSYEQYF
TRBV5-1	16	TRBJ1-3	.	once	TGCGCCAGCAGCTTTTATACTAAGAGCTCTGGAAACACCATATATTTT	CASSFYTKSSGNTIYF
TRBV19	14	TRBJ1-2	.	.	TGTGCCAGTTCTTACGCAGGGGCAAGGTATGGCTACACCTTC	CASSYAGARYGYTF
TRBV7-9	15	TRBJ1-2	.	.	TGTGCCAGCAGCTTAGGAGGGACATCCTCCTATGGCTACACCTTC	CASSLGGTSSYGYTF
TRBV19	13	TRBJ2-5	.	.	TGTGCCAGTAGTATCAACAGCCAAGAGACCCAGTACTTC	CASSINSQETQYF
TRBV30	15	TRBJ2-3	.	.	TGTGCCTGGAGTTGGGGAAGCGGGCTCGCAGATACGCAGTATTTT	CAWSWGSGLADTQYF
TRBV21-1	13	TRBJ2-5	.	.	TGTGCCAGCAGCAAAAAGGGGAAGGGGACCCAGTACTTC	CASSKKGKGTQYF
TRBV5-4	15	TRBJ1-4	TRBD1	.	TGTGCCAGCAGCTTTTCCCGGGACAGTGCTGAAAAACTGTTTTTT	CASSFSRDSAEKLFF
TRBV2	12	TRBJ2-7	TRBD1	.	TGTGCCAGCACCAGGGACAGCTACGAGCAGTACTTC	CASTRDSYEQYF
TRBV29-1	14	TRBJ1-1	.	.	TGCAGCGTTGAAGGTGGTCAGGCTGGGAGTGAAGCTTTCTTT	CSVEGGQAGSEAFF
TRBV7-3	13	TRBJ1-3	.	.	TGTGCCAGCAGCTTAAACATAGGAAACACCATATATTTT	CASSLNIGNTIYF
TRBV4-3	13	TRBJ1-4	TRBD1	.	TGCGCCAGCAGCCGGACAGGGAATGAAAAACTGTTTTTT	CASSRTGNEKLFF
TRBV6-6	16	TRBJ2-5	.	.	TGTGCCAGCATCCGAGGACTACACCCAGGTCAAGAGACCCAGTACTTC	CASIRGLHPGQETQYF
TRBV7-2	16	TRBJ1-5	.	.	TGTGCCAGCAGCTTAGAGGGCCGCACGGGGTATCAGCCCCAGCATTTT	CASSLEGRTGYQPQHF
TRBV2	10	TRBJ1-1	.	.	TGTGCCAGCGGGCAATATGAAGCTTTCTTT	CASGQYEAFF
TRBV20-1	11	TRBJ2-1	.	.	TGCAGTGCTAGGGCCCACAATGAGCAGTTCTTC	CSARAHNEQFF
TRBV4-3	13	TRBJ2-7	.	.	TGCGCCAGCAGCCAAGACCAGGGATTTGAGCAGTACTTC	CASSQDQGFEQYF
TRBV7-9	14	TRBJ2-1	TRBD2	.	TGTGCCAGCAGCTCAGGACTAGTATTCGTTGAGCAGTTCTTC	CASSSGLVFVEQFF
TRBV7-3	15	TRBJ2-7	TRBD1	.	TGTGCCAGCAGCTTAACTCCGGGACAGGACTACGAGCAGTACTTC	CASSLTPGQDYEQYF
TRBV2	14	TRBJ2-1	.	.	TGTGCCATCCCAAACGGAGGAACCTACAATGAGCAGTTCTTC	CAIPNGGTYNEQFF
TRBV6-6	14	TRBJ1-5	.	.	TGTGCCAGCAGTTACGGCGGAAGATGGCAGCCCCAGCATTTT	CASSYGGRWQPQHF
TRBV11-3	14	TRBJ2-7	.	.	TGTGCCAGCAGCTTAGATCCGGCAGGGTGGGAGCAGTACTTC	CASSLDPAGWEQYF
TRBV28	15	TRBJ2-2	TRBD2	.	TGTGCCAGCGGACTAGCGGGGCGGAACACCGGGGAGCTGTTTTTT	CASGLAGRNTGELFF